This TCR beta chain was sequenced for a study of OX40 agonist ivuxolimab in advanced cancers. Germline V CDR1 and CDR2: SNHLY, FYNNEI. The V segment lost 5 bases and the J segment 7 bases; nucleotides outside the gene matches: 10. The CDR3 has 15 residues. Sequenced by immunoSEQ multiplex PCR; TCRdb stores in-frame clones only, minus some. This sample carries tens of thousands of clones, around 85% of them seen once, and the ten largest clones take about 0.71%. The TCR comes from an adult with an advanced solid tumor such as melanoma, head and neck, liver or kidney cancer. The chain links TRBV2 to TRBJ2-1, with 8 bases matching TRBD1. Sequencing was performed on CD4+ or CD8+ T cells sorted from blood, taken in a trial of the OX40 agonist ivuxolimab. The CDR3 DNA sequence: TGTGCCAGCAGTATCCAGGGGGCGCGGGCAAATGAGCAGTTCTTC. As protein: CASSIQGARANEQFF.